Detailed here is one TCR beta chain. This record comes from a study of T cell changes during pregnancy in multiple sclerosis. From germline, CDR1 is LNHDA and CDR2 SQIVND (reference sequence). This CDR3 comprises 15 residues. Losses at the gene ends were 7 bases for V and 6 bases for J; bases not matched to a gene: 14. This table comes from immunoSEQ multiplex PCR, and its TCRdb copy is limited to in-frame clones, with some not included. The sample lists approximately 100,000 clones; less than 95% were seen once. The specimen comprised peripheral blood, sampled after pregnancy. The receptor comes from a female donor with multiple sclerosis, enrolled in a pregnancy study. The V and J genes are TRBV19 and TRBJ2-7, with TRBD1 identical over 8 bases. CDR3 bases: TGTGCCAGTACCGCACAATTAGGACAGGGCCTCGAGCAGTACTTC. Translation gives CASTAQLGQGLEQYF. The full variable domain, completed using reference TRBV19 and TRBJ2-7, is DGGITQSPKYLFRKEGQNVTLSCEQNLNHDAMYWYRQDPGQGLRLIYYSQIVNDFQKGDIAEGYSVSREKKESFPLTVTSAQKNPTAFYLCASTAQLGQGLEQYFGPGTRLTVT.